This is a list of T cell receptor beta chains from one sample in a study of blood T cell repertoires in COVID-19. TCRdb's table, derived via immunoSEQ multiplex PCR, lists solely in-frame clones and lacks some. The table includes 300,000 to 500,000 clones, roughly 90% detected once. The sequenced sample consisted of PBMCs or T cells enriched from blood (not recorded which). The source of these receptors is a woman in her twenties or thirties with acute COVID-19. Both conserved end residues are part of each CDR3. A D gene is named only where the DNA matches it firmly. Not all rows give a size; the values are once, few, many and, for expanded clones, a class.

>NA|14|TRBJ2-3|TRBV11-3|NA
CASSLDRRTDTQYF
TGTGCCAGCAGCTTAGACAGGCGCACAGATACGCAGTATTTT
>TRBD1|13|TRBJ2-1|TRBV18|NA
CASSMAGGDEQFF
TGTGCCAGCTCAATGGCAGGGGGCGATGAGCAGTTCTTC
>TRBD1|15|TRBJ2-7|TRBV7-3|once
CASSPAGGTGGEQYF
TGTGCCAGCAGCCCGGCAGGTGGGACAGGGGGCGAGCAGTACTTC
>TRBD2|15|TRBJ2-1|TRBV27|NA
CASSLGLAGGQEQFF
TGTGCCAGCAGTCTAGGGCTAGCGGGGGGGCAAGAGCAGTTCTTC
>NA|11|TRBJ1-1|TRBV3-1/TRBV3-2|once
CASSHLTEAFF
TGTGCCAGCAGCCACCTCACTGAAGCTTTCTTT
>NA|13|TRBJ1-2|TRBV2|once
CASSDSPNYGYTF
TGTGCCAGCAGCGACAGCCCTAACTATGGCTACACCTTC
>NA|13|TRBJ1-2|TRBV12-3/TRBV12-4|few
CASSPRGNYGYTF
TGTGCCAGCAGTCCCCGGGGGAACTATGGCTACACCTTC
>NA|12|TRBJ2-1|TRBV3-1/TRBV3-2|NA
CASSQEGGEQFF
TGTGCCAGCAGCCAGGAGGGGGGGGAGCAGTTCTTC
>NA|15|TRBJ2-7|TRBV10-1|few
CASSDPGTGVYEQYF
TGCGCCAGCAGTGACCCCGGGACGGGAGTTTACGAGCAGTACTTC
>TRBD1|14|TRBJ1-1|TRBV10-3|NA
CAIRGQVMNTEAFF
TGTGCCATCAGAGGACAGGTGATGAATACTGAAGCTTTCTTT
>TRBD1|15|TRBJ1-6|TRBV28|NA
CASRASDRGGSPLHF
TGTGCCAGCAGAGCGTCAGACAGGGGAGGTTCACCCCTCCACTTT
>NA|16|TRBJ1-1|TRBV11-2|NA
CASSIRPGRENTEAFF
TGTGCCAGCAGTATTCGACCGGGCAGGGAGAACACTGAAGCTTTCTTT
>TRBD1|16|TRBJ1-5|TRBV24-1|NA
CATSDVSGGYNQPQHF
TGTGCCACCAGTGATGTTTCAGGGGGTTACAATCAGCCCCAGCATTTT
>NA|15|TRBJ2-7|TRBV30|NA
CAWSGRPGTRYEQYF
TGTGCCTGGAGTGGTAGGCCGGGTACCCGATACGAGCAGTACTTC
>NA|16|TRBJ2-7|TRBV6-2/TRBV6-3|NA
CASSYGGWTFTYEQYF
TGTGCCAGCAGTTACGGGGGGTGGACCTTCACGTACGAGCAGTACTTC
>TRBD1|16|TRBJ1-5|TRBV2|NA
CASSEAPGQGDQPQHF
TGTGCCAGCAGTGAAGCTCCGGGACAGGGAGATCAGCCCCAGCATTTT
>TRBD1|15|TRBJ1-1|TRBV4-1|once
CASSLLTGGDTEAFF
TGCGCCAGCAGCTTGCTGACAGGGGGGGACACTGAAGCTTTCTTT
>TRBD2|15|TRBJ2-3|TRBV6-4|NA
CASSDSTSGGDTQYF
TGTGCCAGCAGTGACTCGACTAGCGGGGGGGATACGCAGTATTTT
>TRBD2|19|TRBJ2-3|TRBV7-3|NA
CASSSYRHPSGASTDTQYF
TGTGCCAGCAGCTCGTACCGTCATCCTAGCGGGGCTAGCACAGATACGCAGTATTTT
>TRBD1|16|TRBJ2-6|TRBV5-1|NA
CASSSTPGQGANVLTF
TGCGCCAGCAGCTCCACCCCGGGACAGGGGGCCAACGTCCTGACTTTC
>TRBD1|16|TRBJ1-4|TRBV6-5|NA
CASSYLSRGQNLKLFF
TGTGCCAGCAGTTACTTATCCCGGGGACAGAATTTGAAACTGTTTTTT
>NA|15|TRBJ1-4|TRBV5-1|NA
CASSFLSPFNEKLFF
TGCGCCAGCAGCTTCCTCAGTCCCTTTAATGAAAAACTGTTTTTT